The clone carrying this T cell receptor beta chain was recorded once. The data stem from a study of cytomegalovirus exposure and HLA in healthy donors. The PCR was carried out with 60 Vbeta primers and 13 Jbeta primers. Using immunoSEQ multiplex PCR, the repertoire was profiled, and TCRdb retains in-frame clones only, with some absent. The table includes about 130,000 clones, around three quarters detected once. CDR1 MNHNY and CDR2 SVGAGI come from the germline V gene (reference sequence). V was cut by 6 bases and J by 7 bases, with 12 bases left in between. The CDR3 consists of 13 residues. V gene TRBV6-6 combines with J gene TRBJ2-2; D perhaps matches TRBD2 (6 bases). The receptor was isolated from a male donor in good health and CMV-seropositive. Sequencing used PBMCs. CDR3 bases: TGTGCCAGCAGCCCGGGACTCTACGGGGAGCTGTTTTTT. The encoded protein is CASSPGLYGELFF.